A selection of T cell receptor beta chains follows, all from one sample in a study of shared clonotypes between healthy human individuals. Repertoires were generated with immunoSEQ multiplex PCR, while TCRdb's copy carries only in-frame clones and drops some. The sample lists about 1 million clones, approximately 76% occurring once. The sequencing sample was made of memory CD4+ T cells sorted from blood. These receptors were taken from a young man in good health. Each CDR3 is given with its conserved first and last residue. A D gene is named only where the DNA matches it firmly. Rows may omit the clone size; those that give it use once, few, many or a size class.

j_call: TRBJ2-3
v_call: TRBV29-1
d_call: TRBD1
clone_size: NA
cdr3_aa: CSVEGLGGQGATDTQYF
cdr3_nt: TGCAGCGTTGAAGGGTTAGGGGGACAGGGGGCCACAGATACGCAGTATTTT

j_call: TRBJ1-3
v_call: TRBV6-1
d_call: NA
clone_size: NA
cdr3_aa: CASRRHYSGNTIYF
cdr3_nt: TGTGCCAGCAGGAGGCACTACTCTGGAAACACCATATATTTT

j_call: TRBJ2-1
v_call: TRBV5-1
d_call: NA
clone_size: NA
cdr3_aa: CASSSDRREFF
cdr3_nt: TGCGCCAGCAGCTCCGACAGGAGGGAGTTCTTC

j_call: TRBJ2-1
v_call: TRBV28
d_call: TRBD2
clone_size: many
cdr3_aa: CASSSLAGGLNEQFF
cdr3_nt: TGTGCCAGCAGTTCCTTAGCGGGGGGGCTCAATGAGCAGTTCTTC

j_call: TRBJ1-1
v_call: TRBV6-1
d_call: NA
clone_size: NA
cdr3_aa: CASRLDSGGTEAFF
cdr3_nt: TGTGCCAGCAGATTGGATTCTGGCGGCACTGAAGCTTTCTTT

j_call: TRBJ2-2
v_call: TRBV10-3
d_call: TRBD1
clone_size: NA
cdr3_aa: CAISERQGAAGELFF
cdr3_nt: TGTGCCATCAGTGAAAGACAGGGAGCAGCCGGGGAGCTGTTTTTT

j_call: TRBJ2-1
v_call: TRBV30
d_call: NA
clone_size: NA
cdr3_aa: CAWSVNTYNEQFF
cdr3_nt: TGTGCCTGGAGTGTCAATACCTACAATGAGCAGTTCTTC

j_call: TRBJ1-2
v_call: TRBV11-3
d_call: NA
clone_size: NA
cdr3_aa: CASSGDYGYTF
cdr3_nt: TGTGCCAGCTCCGGGGATTATGGCTACACCTTC

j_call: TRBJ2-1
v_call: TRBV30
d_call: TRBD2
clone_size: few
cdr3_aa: CAWIRTSGINEQFF
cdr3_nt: TGTGCCTGGATACGGACTAGCGGGATCAATGAGCAGTTCTTC

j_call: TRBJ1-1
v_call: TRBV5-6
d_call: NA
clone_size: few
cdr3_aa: CASSSYPSGGIAEAFF
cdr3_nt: TGTGCCAGCAGCTCGTACCCTTCGGGGGGTATCGCTGAAGCTTTCTTT

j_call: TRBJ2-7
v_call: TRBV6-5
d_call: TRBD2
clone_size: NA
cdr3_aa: CASSYIASGPYEQYF
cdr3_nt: TGTGCCAGCAGTTACATAGCTAGCGGGCCCTACGAGCAGTACTTC